This T cell receptor beta chain was observed in a study of CXCR3-negative and CXCR3-positive naive CD8 T cells. Findings and limits, study-wide: CXCR3-negative naive cells had less hydrophobic TRB CDR3s than did CXCR3-positive naive cells. Naive subsets were similarly diverse, while memory CD8+ repertoires were much less diverse.

CDR3 length equals 16 residues. Looked up from germline, CDR1 is MDHEN and CDR2 is SYDVKM. The libraries of TRB cDNA were constructed through 5' RACE using UMI labels. TCRdb re-called the 5' RACE reads; every CDR3 protein appears as one record, without DNA. The sample includes under 90,000 distinct CDR3 sequences. Those CD8+ T cells considered naive were CD45RO-CCR7+CD27+CD95-. On this clonotype itself: What it recognizes is unknown.

V and J are TRBV28 and TRBJ2-2; no DNA is available, so the TRBD1 call from TCRdb remains unchecked. The sequencing input was naive CXCR3+ CD8+ T cells from blood. Stated subset: CD45RO-CCR7+CD27+CD95- naive CD8+ T cells expressing CXCR3 (TNR3+). This TCR was recovered from a human donor in good health. Some clones in this sample may be carry-over from other donors' samples. The CDR3 region is CASSLRSWTTTGELFF.